These 28 T cell receptor beta chains share one sample of origin, sequenced in a study of blood T cell repertoires in COVID-19. Sequencing was performed with immunoSEQ multiplex PCR; in TCRdb, only in-frame clones are kept and a portion is missing. The table lists about 210,000 clones, about 91% of them singletons. Source material: peripheral blood. Source of these receptors: a man aged 30 to 39 with acute or convalescent COVID-19.

V gene TRBV5-4 combines with J gene TRBJ2-3, with 8 bases fitting TRBD1. Germline CDR1 and CDR2: SGHNT and YYREEE (reference sequence). This CDR3 has 13 amino acids. J lost 6 bases, V lost 2 bases, and 2 bases had no gene match. The CDR3 DNA follows: TGTGCCAGCAGCTTAGGACAGGGTGATACGCAGTATTTT. Translating it yields CASSLGQGDTQYF.

V gene TRBV4-1 combines with J gene TRBJ1-1; 8 bases agree with TRBD1. CDR3 length equals 15 residues. Trimming at V came to 4 bases and at J to 1 base, leaving 5 bases not matched to a gene. Germline loops: CDR1 MGHRA, CDR2 YSYEKL. The CDR3 nucleotides are TGCGCCAGCAGCCGATCCGGGACAGGGAACACTGAAGCTTTCTTT. It yields the protein CASSRSGTGNTEAFF.

The rearrangement joins TRBV12-5 to TRBJ2-3; D may be TRBD2 (7 bases). Germline CDR1 LGHNT, CDR2 FRNRAP. With 2 bases removed from V and 3 bases from J, the gap between germline ends came to 12 bases. The CDR3 is 15 amino acids. The CDR3 DNA reads TGTGCTAGTGGTTTGTGGGGGGGCGGTACAGATACGCAGTATTTT. This translates into CASGLWGGGTDTQYF.

Only a few counts were recorded for this clone. The chain is built from TRBV29-1 and TRBJ2-3, with 7 bases fitting TRBD2. J lost 0 bases, V lost 7 bases, and 1 base had no gene match. This CDR3 spans 12 amino acids. CDR1 and CDR2 (germline): SQVTM, ANQGSEA. The CDR3: CSGGRSTDTQYF. In nucleotides, the CDR3 is TGCAGCGGCGGGAGAAGCACAGATACGCAGTATTTT.

This chain joins TRBV25-1 and TRBJ1-2; D may be TRBD1 (6 bases). The germline V gene encodes CDR1 MGHDK and CDR2 SYGVNS. Trimming took off 9 bases at V and 0 bases at J, with 11 bases between the two ends. This CDR3 spans 13 amino acids. The CDR3: CASCRGPNYGYTF. The CDR3 bases are TGTGCCAGTTGCAGGGGCCCTAACTATGGCTACACCTTC.

The V gene is TRBV27, the J gene TRBJ1-2, with 7 bases fitting TRBD1. Germline V CDR1 and CDR2: MNHEY, SMNVEV (reference sequence). The junction had 4 bases not matched to a gene; V was cut back by 1 base and J by 5 bases. The CDR3 totals 14 residues. The DNA of the CDR3 is TGTGCCAGCAGTTTATGGGCAGGGGGATATGGCTACACCTTC. Protein sequence: CASSLWAGGYGYTF.

The chain carries TRBV5-8 and TRBJ1-2; 8 bases map to TRBD1. Germline-derived CDR1 and CDR2 are SGHTS and YDEGEE. After removal of 3 bases from V and 1 base from J, the junction contained 2 bases not matched to a gene. The CDR3 consists of 14 residues. CDR3 coding DNA: TGTGCCAGCAGCTCGGGACAGGTTAACTATGGCTACACCTTC. The encoded protein is CASSSGQVNYGYTF.

The chain combines TRBV4-1 with TRBJ1-5; 7 bases line up with TRBD1. V lost 0 bases and J lost 7; bases outside the gene matches: 12. The CDR3 consists of 17 residues. CDR1 is MGHRA, CDR2 YSYEKL, per germline. In nucleotides, the CDR3 is TGCGCCAGCAGCCAAGATATCGGGACAGCAAGAACCCAGCCCCAGCATTTT. Protein sequence: CASSQDIGTARTQPQHF.

The chain couples TRBV3-1 (or the pseudogene TRBV3-2) to TRBJ2-2; a weak D match, TRBD2 (6 bases). From germline, CDR1 is LGHDT and CDR2 YNNKEL (reference sequence). CDR3 length equals 14 residues. Between the trimmed V and J ends, which lost 6 bases and 4 bases, there was a span of 12 bases. In DNA, the CDR3 is TGTGCCAGCAGGCGGGGCGGGGCCACCGGGGAGCTGTTTTTT. Translating gives CASRRGGATGELFF.

This clone was detected once. V is TRBV3-1 (or the pseudogene TRBV3-2) and J is TRBJ2-3; possible D gene TRBD1, 6 bases. The CDR3 has 14 residues. The germline V gene encodes CDR1 LGHDT and CDR2 YNNKEL (reference sequence). V lost 0 bases and J 8 bases, leaving 12 bases between the germline ends. CDR3 loop: CASSQDTGRRTQYF. The CDR3, as DNA: TGTGCCAGCAGCCAAGACACAGGGAGACGTACGCAGTATTTT.

This chain joins TRBV5-4 and TRBJ2-7; maybe TRBD1 (6 bases). With 4 bases removed from V and 2 bases from J, the gap between germline ends came to 10 bases. The CDR3 sequence is 13 residues long. Per germline, CDR1 SGHNT and CDR2 YYREEE (reference sequence). CDR3 bases: TGTGCCAGCAGCCAGGACAGCCCCTACGAGCAGTACTTC. This codes for CASSQDSPYEQYF.

The chain recombines TRBV6-5 with TRBJ2-2, with D possibly TRBD1 on 6 matching bases. CDR3 size: 15 residues. V was trimmed by 7 bases and J by 2 bases, leaving 14 bases between them. CDR1 is MNHEY and CDR2 is SVGAGI in the germline V gene. The CDR3 DNA reads as TGTGCCAGCATCCCGATACAGGGTAACACCGGGGAGCTGTTTTTT. Its protein is CASIPIQGNTGELFF.

The CDR3 protein is CASSLGGLPGGAFF. The DNA of the CDR3 is TGTGCCAGCAGCTTAGGAGGGTTGCCGGGGGGAGCTTTCTTT. This chain uses TRBV7-2 with TRBJ1-1; D might be TRBD1 (5 bases). Trimming removed 1 base at V and 10 bases at J, with 16 bases between. The CDR3 is 14 residues long. Germline loops: CDR1 SGHTA, CDR2 FQGNSA.

The genes are TRBV5-6 and TRBJ2-2; 8 bases match TRBD2. CDR1 and CDR2 (germline): SGHDT, YYEEEE. CDR3 length: 15 residues. The V segment lost 1 base and the J segment 7 bases; nucleotides outside the gene matches: 6. CDR3 amino acids: CASSLTGGPFGELFF. The CDR3 nucleotides are TGTGCCAGCAGCTTGACGGGGGGGCCGTTCGGGGAGCTGTTTTTT.

The V call is TRBV19, the J call TRBJ1-6; 7 nucleotides line up with TRBD1. Germline assignment: CDR1 LNHDA and CDR2 SQIVND (reference sequence). The CDR3 is 16 residues long. With 3 bases clipped from V and 9 bases from J, the junction kept 11 bases outside the gene matches. CDR3 region: CASSINAPTGFSPLHF. The CDR3 coding sequence is TGTGCCAGTAGTATCAATGCCCCGACAGGGTTTTCACCCCTCCACTTT.

This chain links TRBV12-3 or TRBV12-4 with TRBJ2-1; no clear D. The V gene lost 7 bases and the J gene lost 4 bases, with 5 bases spanning the gap. This CDR3 region has 11 residues. The CDR3 coding sequence is TGTGCCAGCACCGGTTACAATGAGCAGTTCTTC. Amino acid sequence: CASTGYNEQFF.

The CDR3 DNA sequence: TGCGCCAGCAGCGTCGGAGGGCAACAAGAGACCCAGTACTTC. Residues: CASSVGGQQETQYF. The chain recombines TRBV5-1 with TRBJ2-5, with a weak D call TRBD2 (6 bases). Germline V gene lookup returns CDR1 SGHRS and CDR2 YFSETQ. The CDR3 spans 14 residues. V shed 4 bases and J shed 2 bases, with 12 bases lying between them.

This rearrangement joins TRBV6-5 to TRBJ1-1; tentative D call: TRBD1 (5 bases). The CDR3 is 15 amino acids. Germline V gene lookup returns CDR1 MNHEY and CDR2 SVGAGI. The V gene lost 0 bases and the J gene lost 4 bases, with 12 bases spanning the gap. The CDR3 spells CASSYSRGVITEAFF. The CDR3, as DNA: TGTGCCAGCAGTTACTCAAGGGGCGTTATCACTGAAGCTTTCTTT.

The chain carries TRBV28 and TRBJ1-2; D perhaps matches TRBD1 (6 bases). The CDR3 runs 21 residues. Per the germline V gene, CDR1 is MDHEN and CDR2 is SYDVKM. Trimming stripped 7 bases from V and 5 bases from J, with 38 bases between. CDR3 sequence reads: CASTLTVDRNFRILKKYGYTF. CDR3 nucleotide sequence: TGTGCCAGCACCCTTACGGTAGACAGGAACTTTAGGATCCTCAAAAAATATGGCTACACCTTC.

The genes are TRBV7-8 and TRBJ2-7; D not resolved. Trimming pared 1 base from V and 5 bases from J, leaving 9 bases between. This CDR3 has 13 amino acids. Germline CDR1 reads SGHVS; CDR2 reads FQNEAQ. The CDR3 DNA sequence: TGTGCCAGCAGCTTAGTATTAGTTCACGAGCAGTACTTC. Amino acid sequence: CASSLVLVHEQYF.

This clone was recorded only once. V gene TRBV6-6 combines with J gene TRBJ2-7; 9 bases line up with TRBD2. The CDR3 extends over 16 amino acids. The V gene's germline CDR1 is MNHNY and CDR2 SVGAGI (reference sequence). The trim removed 5 bases at V and 2 bases at J, leaving 10 bases unmatched. CDR3 DNA sequence: TGTGCCAGCAGTCTATACAAGACTAGCGGCGCCTACGAGCAGTACTTC. Translation: CASSLYKTSGAYEQYF.

This sequence joins TRBV27 and TRBJ1-1; TRBD1 aligns across 7 bases. CDR3 length: 15 amino acids. Germline V CDR1 and CDR2: MNHEY, SMNVEV (reference sequence). The J segment lost 6 bases and the V segment lost 5 bases, leaving 12 bases of the junction unmatched. The CDR3 sequence is CASSESRTGGAEAFF. CDR3 in DNA: TGTGCCAGCAGTGAGAGTAGGACAGGTGGAGCTGAAGCTTTCTTT.

This sequence joins TRBV14 and TRBJ2-1; 7 nucleotides line up with TRBD2. With V trimmed by 4 bases and J by 8 bases, 11 bases remained unmatched. Germline CDR1 SGHDN, CDR2 FVKESK. CDR3 length equals 15 residues. The chain's CDR3 is CASSPAGPHGDEQFF. Here the CDR3 DNA reads TGTGCCAGCAGCCCAGCGGGACCCCACGGGGATGAGCAGTTCTTC. Variable domain in full (rest from reference TRBV14 and TRBJ2-1): EAGVTQFPSHSVIEKGQTVTLRCDPISGHDNLYWYRRVMGKEIKFLLHFVKESKQDESGMPNNRFLAERTGGTYSTLKVQPAELEDSGVYFCASSPAGPHGDEQFFGPGTRLTVL.

Turning to this clone: Other DNA sequences within the sample encode an identical CDR3. This chain connects TRBV28 to TRBJ2-7, with TRBD1 matching over 8 bases. The trim removed 5 bases at V and 1 base at J, leaving 1 base unmatched. In germline, CDR1 is MDHEN, CDR2 SYDVKM. The CDR3 is 13 residues long. CDR3 nucleotide sequence: TGTGCCAGCAGTCGACAGGGGTCCTACGAGCAGTACTTC. Residues: CASSRQGSYEQYF.

This clone showed up just a few times. CDR3 loop: CASSSAYEQYF. CDR3 sequence (DNA): TGTGCCAGCAGCTCCGCCTACGAGCAGTACTTC. The chain is built from TRBV11-2 and TRBJ2-7; D call uncertain. CDR1 is SGHAT and CDR2 is FQNNGV in the germline V gene. The CDR3 consists of 11 residues. The V and J ends lost 4 bases and 2 bases respectively, with 3 bases between them.

The CDR3 spells CASSWGQGMNSPLHF. CDR3 nucleotides: TGTGCCAGCAGCTGGGGACAGGGGATGAATTCACCCCTCCACTTT. The chain is built from TRBV5-4 and TRBJ1-6; 10 bases agree with TRBD1. The J segment lost 7 bases and the V segment lost 3 bases, leaving 4 bases of the junction unmatched. Germline-derived CDR1 and CDR2 are SGHNT and YYREEE (reference sequence). The CDR3 loop spans 15 amino acids.

This chain joins TRBV7-9 and TRBJ1-2; D perhaps matches TRBD1 (6 bases). CDR1 SEHNR and CDR2 FQNEAQ come from the germline V gene (reference sequence). The CDR3 covers 14 residues. Trimming cost V 1 base and J 6 bases, with 12 bases left between them. This chain's CDR3 is CASSLGQASDGYTF. CDR3 in DNA: TGTGCCAGCAGCTTAGGACAGGCGTCAGATGGCTACACCTTC. The full variable domain, rest sourced from reference TRBV7-9 and TRBJ1-2, is DTGVSQNPRHKITKRGQNVTFRCDPISEHNRLYWYRQTLGQGPEFLTYFQNEAQLEKSRLLSDRFSAERPKGSFSTLEIQRTEQGDSAMYLCASSLGQASDGYTFGSGTRLTVV.

V is TRBV18 and J is TRBJ2-6; 7 bases align to TRBD1. V trimming: 4 bases; J trimming: 0 bases; junction bases outside the gene matches: 12. The CDR3 extends over 19 amino acids. CDR1 and CDR2 (germline): KGHSH, LQKENI. The CDR3 nucleotides are TGTGCCAGCTCACGGTCCCGGGACAGATCCGGCTCTGGGGCCAACGTCCTGACTTTC. Protein: CASSRSRDRSGSGANVLTF.